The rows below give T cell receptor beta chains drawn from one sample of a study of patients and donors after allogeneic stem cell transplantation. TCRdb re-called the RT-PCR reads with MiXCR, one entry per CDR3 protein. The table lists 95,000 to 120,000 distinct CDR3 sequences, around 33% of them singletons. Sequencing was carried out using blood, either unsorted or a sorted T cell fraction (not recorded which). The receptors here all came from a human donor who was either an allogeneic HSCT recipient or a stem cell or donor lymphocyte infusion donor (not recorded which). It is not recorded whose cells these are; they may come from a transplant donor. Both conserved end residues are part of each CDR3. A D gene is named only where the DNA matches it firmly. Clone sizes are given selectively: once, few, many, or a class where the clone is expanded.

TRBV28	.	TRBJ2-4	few	TGTGCCAGCAGTCCCAACCGGGGCCTTTATGGGAACATTCAGTACTTC	CASSPNRGLYGNIQYF
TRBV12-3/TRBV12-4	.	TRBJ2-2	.	TGTGCCAGCAAAAAGGGCCCGCAGAACACCGGGGAGCTGTTTTTT	CASKKGPQNTGELFF
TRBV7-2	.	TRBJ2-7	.	TGTGCCAGCAGCGCCACCGCCTACGAGCAGTACTTC	CASSATAYEQYF
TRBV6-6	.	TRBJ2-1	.	TGTGCCAGCAGTCCCTCCAGGAGCTCCTACAATGAGCAGTTCTTC	CASSPSRSSYNEQFF
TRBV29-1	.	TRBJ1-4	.	TGCAGCGCTCAGGGTGAAGGGTACGCAACTAATGAAAAACTGTTTTTT	CSAQGEGYATNEKLFF
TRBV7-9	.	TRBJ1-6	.	TGTGCCAGCAGTAAGTGGACAGCTAAAAATTCACCCCTCCACTTT	CASSKWTAKNSPLHF
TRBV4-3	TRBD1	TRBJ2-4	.	TGCGCCAGCAGCCAACTACAGGGGATCCAAAACATTCAGTACTTC	CASSQLQGIQNIQYF
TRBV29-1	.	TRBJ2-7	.	TGCAGCGTTGAATTGGGGAGGGAGCAGTACTTC	CSVELGREQYF
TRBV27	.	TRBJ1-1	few	TGTGCCAGCAGTCGCCGGGACGGTGAAGCTTTCTTT	CASSRRDGEAFF
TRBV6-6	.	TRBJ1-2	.	TGTGCCAGCAGGTCGGGGGGGGGAAGCTATGGCTACACCTTC	CASRSGGGSYGYTF
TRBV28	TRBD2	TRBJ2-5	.	TGTGCCAGCAGTTTATTTAGGGCGGGAGGGCCGAAGACCCAGTACTTC	CASSLFRAGGPKTQYF
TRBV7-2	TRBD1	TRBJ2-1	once	TGTGCCAGCAGCTTAGGGACAGGGTTCCACAATGAGCAGTTCTTC	CASSLGTGFHNEQFF
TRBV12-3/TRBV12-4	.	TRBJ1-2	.	TGTGCCAGCAGTTTAACTCGGACAGTAGAGGGGTTCTTCTCGTTAAACTATGGCTACACCTTC	CASSLTRTVEGFFSLNYGYTF
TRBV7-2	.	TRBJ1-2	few	TGTGCCAGCAGCACCTTTCAGGGAGGAGGCTACACCTTC	CASSTFQGGGYTF
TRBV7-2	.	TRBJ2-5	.	TGTGCCAGCAGCTTAGCTTCCCCGCGAAGGGGGGACCAAGAGACCCAGTACTTC	CASSLASPRRGDQETQYF
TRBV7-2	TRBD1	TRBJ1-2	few	TGTGCCAGCAGCCCACAGGGGGCACTGTATGGCTACACCTTC	CASSPQGALYGYTF
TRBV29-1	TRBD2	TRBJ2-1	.	TGCAGCGTCGGACTAGCGGGAGTTTTTGAGCAGTTCTTC	CSVGLAGVFEQFF
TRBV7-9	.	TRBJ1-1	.	TGTGCCAGCAGCTTGGTCTACGAGAACACTGAAGCTTTCTTT	CASSLVYENTEAFF
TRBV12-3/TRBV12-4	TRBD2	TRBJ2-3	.	TGTGCCAGCAGTTTGCTAGCGGGAGGGCTCGATACGCAGTATTTT	CASSLLAGGLDTQYF
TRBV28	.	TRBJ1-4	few	TGTGCCAGCAGCCCGGACCCGAATGAAAAACTGTTTTTT	CASSPDPNEKLFF
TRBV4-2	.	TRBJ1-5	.	TGTGCCAGCAGCCCCACCCGGGATAGCAATCAGCCCCAGCATTTT	CASSPTRDSNQPQHF
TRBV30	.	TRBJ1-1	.	TGTGCCTGGGGACAGTTGAACACTGAAGCTTTCTTT	CAWGQLNTEAFF
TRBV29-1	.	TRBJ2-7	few	TGCAGCGTTGCCCGACTACCCCTCGACGAGCAGTACTTC	CSVARLPLDEQYF
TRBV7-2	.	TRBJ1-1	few	TGTGCCAGCAGCTTAGTTACGGCGAACACTGAAGCTTTCTTT	CASSLVTANTEAFF
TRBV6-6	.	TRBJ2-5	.	TGTGCCAGCAGTAGACTTGTCTTTTCGGCCCAGTACTTC	CASSRLVFSAQYF
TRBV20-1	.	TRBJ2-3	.	TGCAGTGCCTCGGTCTTCAGGGCTACGGCAGATACGCAGTATTTT	CSASVFRATADTQYF
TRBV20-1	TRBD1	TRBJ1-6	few	TGCAGTGCTAGATTTGGGACAGGGCATTCACCCCTCCACTTT	CSARFGTGHSPLHF
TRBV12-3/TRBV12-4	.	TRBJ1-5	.	TGTGCCAGCAGTTTCGTGGGCGGGCCCGTCAACAAGCCCCAGCATTTT	CASSFVGGPVNKPQHF
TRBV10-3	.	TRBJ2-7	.	TGTGCGACCCAAGTCCAGGGGACCCCCTACGAGCAGTACTTC	CATQVQGTPYEQYF
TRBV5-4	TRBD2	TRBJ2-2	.	TGTGCCAGCAGCCACCCTAGCGGGAGGCCTCCCGGGGAGCTGTTTTTT	CASSHPSGRPPGELFF
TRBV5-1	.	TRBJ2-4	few	TGCGCCAGCAGCTTGGGTTCGGGACTAGCCAAAAACATTCAGTACTTC	CASSLGSGLAKNIQYF
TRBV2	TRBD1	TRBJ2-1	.	TGTGCCAGCAGTGCAAGGACAGGGGCGCAGTTCTTC	CASSARTGAQFF
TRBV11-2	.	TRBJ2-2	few	TGTGCCAGCAGCCCGACTAGTCCAACCGGGGAGCTGTTTTTT	CASSPTSPTGELFF
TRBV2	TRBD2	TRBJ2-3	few	TGTGCCAGCTCGCTCGGGCTAGCGGCCACAGATACGCAGTATTTT	CASSLGLAATDTQYF
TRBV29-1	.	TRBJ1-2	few	TGCAGCGTTCTCCGGCGGAGGGGCTACACCTTC	CSVLRRRGYTF
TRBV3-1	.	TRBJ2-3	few	TGTGCCAGCAGCCAAGTAGATACAGATACGCAGTATTTT	CASSQVDTDTQYF
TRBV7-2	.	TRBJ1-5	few	TGTGCCAGCAGCTTCAGGGGCGGACAGCCCCAGCATTTT	CASSFRGGQPQHF
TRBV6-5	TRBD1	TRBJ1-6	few	TGTGCCAGCAGTTACCTAACAGGGGGAAGAGGTTCACCCCTCCACTTT	CASSYLTGGRGSPLHF
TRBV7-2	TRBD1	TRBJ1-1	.	TGTGCCAGCAGCAAAGGGACAGCCATGAACACTGAAGCTTTCTTT	CASSKGTAMNTEAFF
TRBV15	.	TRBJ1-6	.	TGTGCCACCAGCAGAGTAGCAGGGAGTAATTCACCCCTCCACTTT	CATSRVAGSNSPLHF
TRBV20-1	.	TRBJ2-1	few	TGCAGTGCTAGACGAGTGTACAATGAGCAGTTCTTC	CSARRVYNEQFF
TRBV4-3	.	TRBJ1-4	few	TGCGCCAGCAGCCAAGATACAGGGCGAGGGGAAAAACTGTTTTTT	CASSQDTGRGEKLFF
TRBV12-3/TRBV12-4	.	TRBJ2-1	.	TGTGCCAGCAGCCGATTAGCGGTGCGGGATGAGCAGTTCTTC	CASSRLAVRDEQFF
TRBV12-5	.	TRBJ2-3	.	TGTGCTAGTGGTTTGGTGACTAGTCCGGGCACAGATACGCAGTATTTT	CASGLVTSPGTDTQYF
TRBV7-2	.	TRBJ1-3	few	TGTGCCAGCAGCTGGTACGGGGGGAGAGGAAACACCATATATTTT	CASSWYGGRGNTIYF
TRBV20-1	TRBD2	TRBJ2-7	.	TGCAGTGCTAGAGATATCCGACTAGCGGGAGGTGAAGAGCAGTACTTC	CSARDIRLAGGEEQYF
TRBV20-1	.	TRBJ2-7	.	TGCAGTGCTAGAACCGACGGCCCCTACGAGCAGTACTTC	CSARTDGPYEQYF
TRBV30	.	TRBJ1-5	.	TGTGCCTGGAGTGGGAATCAGCCCCAGCATTTT	CAWSGNQPQHF
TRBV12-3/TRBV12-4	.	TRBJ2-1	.	TGTGCCAGCAGGCGCTCACTAGCTTCTGGTGAGCAGTTCTTC	CASRRSLASGEQFF